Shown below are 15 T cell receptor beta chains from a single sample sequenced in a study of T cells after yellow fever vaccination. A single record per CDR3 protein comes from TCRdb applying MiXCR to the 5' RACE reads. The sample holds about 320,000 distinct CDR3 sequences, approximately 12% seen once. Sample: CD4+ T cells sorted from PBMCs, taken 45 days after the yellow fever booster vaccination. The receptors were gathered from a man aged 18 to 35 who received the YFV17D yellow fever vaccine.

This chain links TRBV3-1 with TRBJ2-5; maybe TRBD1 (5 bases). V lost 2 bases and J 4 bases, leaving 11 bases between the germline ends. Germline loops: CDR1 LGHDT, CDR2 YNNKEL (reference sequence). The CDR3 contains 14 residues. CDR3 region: CASSQSPQGETQYF. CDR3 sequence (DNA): TGTGCCAGCAGCCAATCCCCTCAGGGAGAGACCCAGTACTTC.

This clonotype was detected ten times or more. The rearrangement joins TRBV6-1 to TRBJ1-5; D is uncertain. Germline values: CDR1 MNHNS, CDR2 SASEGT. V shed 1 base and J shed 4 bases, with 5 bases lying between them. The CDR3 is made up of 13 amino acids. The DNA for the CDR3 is TGTGCCAGCAGTGAAGTGGGAAATCAGCCCCAGCATTTT. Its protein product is CASSEVGNQPQHF.

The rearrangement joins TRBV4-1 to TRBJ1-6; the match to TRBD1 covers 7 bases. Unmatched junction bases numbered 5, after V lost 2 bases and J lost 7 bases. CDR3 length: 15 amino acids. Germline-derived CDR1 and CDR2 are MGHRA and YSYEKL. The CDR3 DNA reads TGCGCCAGCAGCCAATTAGGGGGCCACAATTCACCCCTCCACTTT. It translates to CASSQLGGHNSPLHF.

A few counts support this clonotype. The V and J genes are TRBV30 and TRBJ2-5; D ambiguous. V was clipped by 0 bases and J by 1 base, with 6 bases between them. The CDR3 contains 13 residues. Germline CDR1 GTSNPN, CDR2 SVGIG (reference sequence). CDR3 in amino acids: CAWSVTTQETQYF. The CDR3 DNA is TGTGCCTGGAGTGTGACCACCCAAGAGACCCAGTACTTC. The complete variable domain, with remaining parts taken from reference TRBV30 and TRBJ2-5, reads SQTIHQWPATLVQPVGSPLSLECTVEGTSNPNLYWYRQAAGRGLQLLFYSVGIGQISSEVPQNLSASRPQDRQFILSSKKLLLSDSGFYLCAWSVTTQETQYFGPGTRLLVL.

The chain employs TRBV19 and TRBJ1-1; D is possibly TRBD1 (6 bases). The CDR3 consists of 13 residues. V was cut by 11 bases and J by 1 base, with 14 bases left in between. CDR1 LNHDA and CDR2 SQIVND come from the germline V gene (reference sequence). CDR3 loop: CAARQARNTEAFF. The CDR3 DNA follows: TGTGCCGCCCGACAGGCAAGGAACACTGAAGCTTTCTTT.

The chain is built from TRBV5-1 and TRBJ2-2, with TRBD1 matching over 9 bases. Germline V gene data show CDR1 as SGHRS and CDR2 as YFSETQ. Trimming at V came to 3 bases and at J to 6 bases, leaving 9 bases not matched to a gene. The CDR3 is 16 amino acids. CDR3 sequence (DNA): TGCGCCAGCAGCTCAACCGGGACAGGGTATTCCGGGGAGCTGTTTTTT. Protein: CASSSTGTGYSGELFF. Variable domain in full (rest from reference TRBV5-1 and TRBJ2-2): KAGVTQTPRYLIKTRGQQVTLSCSPISGHRSVSWYQQTPGQGLQFLFEYFSETQRNKGNFPGRFSGRQFSNSRSEMNVSTLELGDSALYLCASSSTGTGYSGELFFGEGSRLTVL.

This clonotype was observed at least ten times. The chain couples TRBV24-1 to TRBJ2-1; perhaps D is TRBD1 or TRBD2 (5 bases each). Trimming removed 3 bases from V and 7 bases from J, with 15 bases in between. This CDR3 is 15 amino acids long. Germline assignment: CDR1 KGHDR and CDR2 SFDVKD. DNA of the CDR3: TGTGCCACCAGTGATACCGACGGGGCGGTTAATGAGCAGTTCTTC. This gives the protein CATSDTDGAVNEQFF.

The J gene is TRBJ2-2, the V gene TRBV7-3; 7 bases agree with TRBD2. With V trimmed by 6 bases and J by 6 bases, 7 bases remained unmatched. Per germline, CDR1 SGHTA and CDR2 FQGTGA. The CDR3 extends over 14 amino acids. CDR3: CASSSFGGAGELFF. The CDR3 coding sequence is TGTGCCAGCAGTTCCTTTGGGGGGGCCGGGGAGCTGTTTTTT. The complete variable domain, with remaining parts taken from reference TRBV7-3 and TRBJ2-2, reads GAGVSQTPSNKVTEKGKYVELRCDPISGHTALYWYRQSLGQGPEFLIYFQGTGAADDSGLPNDRFFAVRPEGSVSTLKIQRTERGDSAVYLCASSSFGGAGELFFGEGSRLTVL.

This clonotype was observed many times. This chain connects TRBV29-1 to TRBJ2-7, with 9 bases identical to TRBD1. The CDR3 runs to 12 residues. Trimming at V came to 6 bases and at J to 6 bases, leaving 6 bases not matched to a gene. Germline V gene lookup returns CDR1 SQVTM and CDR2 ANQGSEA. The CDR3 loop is CSVRGTGREQYF. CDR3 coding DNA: TGCAGCGTCCGCGGGACAGGGCGCGAGCAGTACTTC.

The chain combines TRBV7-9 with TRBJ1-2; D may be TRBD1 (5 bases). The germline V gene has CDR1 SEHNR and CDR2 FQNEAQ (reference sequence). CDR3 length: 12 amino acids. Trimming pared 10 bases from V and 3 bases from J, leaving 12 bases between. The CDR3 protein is CAIQGPDYGYTF. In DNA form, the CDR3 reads TGTGCCATCCAGGGTCCTGACTATGGCTACACCTTC.

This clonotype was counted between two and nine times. The CDR3 DNA reads as TGTGCCAGCAGTTTATGGGCAGGGGGGGATGGCTACACCTTC. Protein: CASSLWAGGDGYTF. This rearrangement joins TRBV27 to TRBJ1-2; 7 nucleotides agree with TRBD1. This CDR3 is built from 14 residues. CDR1 and CDR2 (germline): MNHEY, SMNVEV (reference sequence). V trimming: 1 base; J trimming: 6 bases; junction bases outside the gene matches: 5.

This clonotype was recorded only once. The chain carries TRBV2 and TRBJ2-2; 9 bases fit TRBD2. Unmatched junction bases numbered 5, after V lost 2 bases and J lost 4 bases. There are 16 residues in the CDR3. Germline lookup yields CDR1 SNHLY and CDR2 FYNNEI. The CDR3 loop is CASSEIAGASTGELFF. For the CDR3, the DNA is TGTGCCAGCAGTGAAATAGCGGGGGCAAGCACCGGGGAGCTGTTTTTT.

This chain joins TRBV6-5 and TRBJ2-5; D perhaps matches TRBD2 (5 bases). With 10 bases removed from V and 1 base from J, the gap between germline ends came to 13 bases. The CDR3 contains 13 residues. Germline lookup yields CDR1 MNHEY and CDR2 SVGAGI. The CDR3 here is CATGLVPQETQYF. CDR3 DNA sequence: TGTGCCACAGGACTCGTCCCCCAAGAGACCCAGTACTTC.

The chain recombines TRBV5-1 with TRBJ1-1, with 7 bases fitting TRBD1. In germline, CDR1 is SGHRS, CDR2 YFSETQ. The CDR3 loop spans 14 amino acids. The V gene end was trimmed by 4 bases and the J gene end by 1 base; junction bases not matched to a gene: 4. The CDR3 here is CASSRGQPNTEAFF. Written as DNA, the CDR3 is TGCGCCAGCAGCCGGGGACAGCCGAACACTGAAGCTTTCTTT.

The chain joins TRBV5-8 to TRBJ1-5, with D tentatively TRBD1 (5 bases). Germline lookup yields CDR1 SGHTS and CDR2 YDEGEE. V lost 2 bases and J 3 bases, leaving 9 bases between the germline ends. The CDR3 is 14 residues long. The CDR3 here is CASSFWGYNQPQHF. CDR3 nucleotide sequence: TGTGCCAGCAGCTTCTGGGGGTACAATCAGCCCCAGCATTTT.